The rows below give T cell receptor beta chains drawn from one sample of a study of blood T cell repertoires in COVID-19. Profiled with immunoSEQ multiplex PCR; TCRdb holds only in-frame clones, not every one. The data show 250,000 or so clones, roughly 83% seen once. The material sequenced was peripheral blood. The receptors were sampled from a man older than 75 with acute or convalescent COVID-19. The CDR3 runs from the conserved cysteine through the conserved F or W. Each record gives: clone size, J gene, V gene, D gene, CDR3 protein, CDR3 DNA. A D gene is named only where the DNA matches it firmly. Expanded clones are given a class, and other clones once, few, many or no size at all.

. | TRBJ1-3 | TRBV4-2 | . | CASSQDPDTSGNTIYF | TGTGCCAGCAGCCAAGATCCGGACACCTCTGGAAACACCATATATTTT
. | TRBJ1-5 | TRBV27 | TRBD1 | CASSPGTVSNQPQHF | TGTGCCAGCAGTCCCGGGACAGTTAGCAATCAGCCCCAGCATTTT
. | TRBJ1-2 | TRBV5-4 | . | CASSSSTHNYGYTF | TGTGCCAGCAGCTCCTCTACCCATAACTATGGCTACACCTTC
. | TRBJ1-1 | TRBV28 | . | CASSLGTEAFF | TGTGCCAGCAGCCTCGGCACTGAAGCTTTCTTT
. | TRBJ1-1 | TRBV28 | . | CASSLVRENTEAFF | TGTGCCAGCAGTTTGGTCAGGGAGAACACTGAAGCTTTCTTT
. | TRBJ1-5 | TRBV6-5 | . | CASSRNRGAQPQHF | TGTGCCAGCAGCCGGAACCGGGGGGCCCAGCCCCAGCATTTT
. | TRBJ2-1 | TRBV28 | TRBD1 | CASTSTGRGDEQFF | TGTGCCAGCACCTCGACAGGGCGAGGAGATGAGCAGTTCTTC
once | TRBJ1-2 | TRBV19 | . | CASSIDSYGYTF | TGTGCCAGTAGTATAGACAGCTATGGCTACACCTTC
. | TRBJ1-4 | TRBV2 | TRBD1 | CASSPDREELFF | TGTGCCAGCAGTCCGGACAGGGAGGAACTGTTTTTT
. | TRBJ1-2 | TRBV27 | . | CASRGRQGANYGYTF | TGTGCCAGCAGAGGTAGGCAAGGGGCTAACTATGGCTACACCTTC
. | TRBJ1-3 | TRBV5-5 | TRBD1 | CASSPGGQSGNTIYF | TGTGCCAGCAGCCCAGGGGGACAATCTGGAAACACCATATATTTT
. | TRBJ2-5 | TRBV5-1 | . | CASSKAVEETQYF | TGCGCCAGCAGCAAAGCGGTAGAAGAGACCCAGTACTTC
. | TRBJ2-1 | TRBV7-6 | TRBD2 | CASSPRGSGASSYNEQFF | TGTGCCAGCAGCCCCCGGGGAAGCGGGGCTAGCTCCTACAATGAGCAGTTCTTC
. | TRBJ1-5 | TRBV3-1/TRBV3-2 | . | CASSPGGSNQPQHF | TGTGCCAGCAGCCCCGGAGGGAGCAATCAGCCCCAGCATTTT
. | TRBJ2-2 | TRBV25-1 | . | CASSGQGFTGELFF | TGTGCCAGCAGTGGTCAGGGCTTCACCGGGGAGCTGTTTTTT
. | TRBJ2-5 | TRBV5-8 | TRBD1 | CASSSPPGTGVETQYF | TGTGCCAGCAGCTCCCCACCCGGGACAGGGGTAGAGACCCAGTACTTC
. | TRBJ2-2 | TRBV3-1/TRBV3-2 | TRBD2 | CASSQSGLAGGPITGELFF | TGTGCCAGCAGCCAATCCGGACTAGCGGGGGGGCCCATCACCGGGGAGCTGTTTTTT
. | TRBJ1-1 | TRBV19 | TRBD1 | CASTLTGTVNTEAFF | TGTGCCAGTACCCTTACCGGGACAGTGAACACTGAAGCTTTCTTT
. | TRBJ2-2 | TRBV19 | TRBD2 | CASSSSGGTTGELFF | TGTGCCAGTAGTTCCAGCGGGGGGACCACCGGGGAGCTGTTTTTT
. | TRBJ2-7 | TRBV3-1/TRBV3-2 | . | CASSQSWGGQYEQYF | TGTGCCAGCAGCCAAAGCTGGGGGGGCCAGTACGAGCAGTACTTC
. | TRBJ1-6 | TRBV7-9 | . | CASSYRGSSYNSPLHF | TGTGCCAGCAGCTATCGGGGGTCTTCCTATAATTCACCCCTCCACTTT
. | TRBJ2-1 | TRBV29-1 | . | CSVTSRSYNEQFF | TGCAGCGTCACTAGTCGCTCCTACAATGAGCAGTTCTTC
once | TRBJ1-6 | TRBV19 | TRBD1 | CASSNRDRNSPLHF | TGTGCCAGTAGTAACCGGGACAGAAATTCACCCCTCCACTTT
. | TRBJ1-6 | TRBV11-3 | . | CASSLEGSSPLHF | TGTGCCAGCAGCTTAGAGGGGAGTTCACCCCTCCACTTT
. | TRBJ2-1 | TRBV24-1 | . | CATSDGTAGQFF | TGTGCCACCAGCGACGGGACCGCGGGACAGTTCTTC
. | TRBJ1-1 | TRBV28 | TRBD1 | CASSVRTGAGNTEAFF | TGTGCCAGCAGTGTCCGGACAGGGGCGGGTAACACTGAAGCTTTCTTT
. | TRBJ2-6 | TRBV3-1/TRBV3-2 | . | CASSQGRVSGANVLTF | TGTGCCAGCAGCCAAGGTCGAGTTTCCGGGGCCAACGTCCTGACTTTC
. | TRBJ1-2 | TRBV6-6 | . | CASNPQRGRADGYTF | TGTGCCAGCAATCCACAACGAGGGCGAGCAGATGGCTACACCTTC
few | TRBJ1-1 | TRBV28 | . | CASGRVSQANTEAFF | TGTGCCAGCGGCCGTGTCTCACAGGCGAACACTGAAGCTTTCTTT
once | TRBJ1-1 | TRBV18 | TRBD1 | CASSQRQGQGNTEAFF | TGTGCCAGCTCACAGCGCCAGGGACAGGGGAACACTGAAGCTTTCTTT
. | TRBJ1-3 | TRBV19 | TRBD1 | CASGTGPSGNTIYF | TGTGCCTCCGGGACAGGACCCTCTGGAAACACCATATATTTT
. | TRBJ2-5 | TRBV2 | . | CASRGGPQETQYF | TGTGCCAGCAGGGGGGGTCCCCAAGAGACCCAGTACTTC